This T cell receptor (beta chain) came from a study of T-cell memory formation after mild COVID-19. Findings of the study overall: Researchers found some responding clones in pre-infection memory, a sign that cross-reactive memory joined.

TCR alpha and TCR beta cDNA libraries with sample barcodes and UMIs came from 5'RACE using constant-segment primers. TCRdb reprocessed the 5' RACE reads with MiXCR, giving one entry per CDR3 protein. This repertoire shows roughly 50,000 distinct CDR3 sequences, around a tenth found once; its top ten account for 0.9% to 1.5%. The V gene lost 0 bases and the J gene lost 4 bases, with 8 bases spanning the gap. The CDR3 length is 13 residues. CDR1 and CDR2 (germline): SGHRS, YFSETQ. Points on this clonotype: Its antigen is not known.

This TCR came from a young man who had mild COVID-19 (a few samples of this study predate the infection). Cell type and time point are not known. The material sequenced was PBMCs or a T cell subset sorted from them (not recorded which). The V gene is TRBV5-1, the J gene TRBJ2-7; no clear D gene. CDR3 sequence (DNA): TGCGCCAGCAGCTTGGAGGGTCAGTACGAGCAGTACTTC. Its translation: CASSLEGQYEQYF.